This T cell receptor (beta chain) was documented in a study of T cell changes during pregnancy in multiple sclerosis. Repertoires were generated with immunoSEQ multiplex PCR, while TCRdb's copy carries only in-frame clones and drops some. Of over 90,000 clones detected, roughly nine tenths appear once; the ten largest clones hold about 0.75%. In its sample, this clone was seen a few times. The germline V gene has CDR1 SGHDN and CDR2 FVKESK. Unmatched junction bases numbered 5, after V lost 4 bases and J lost 5 bases. This CDR3 is built from 14 residues. The J gene is TRBJ1-1, the V gene TRBV14; TRBD1 agrees at 9 bases. Sequencing used peripheral blood, obtained in the second trimester of pregnancy. The receptor comes from a female donor in good health, enrolled as a control in a pregnancy study. CDR3 in DNA: TGTGCCAGCAGCCTACAGGGGGCGCGGACTGAAGCTTTCTTT. As protein: CASSLQGARTEAFF.